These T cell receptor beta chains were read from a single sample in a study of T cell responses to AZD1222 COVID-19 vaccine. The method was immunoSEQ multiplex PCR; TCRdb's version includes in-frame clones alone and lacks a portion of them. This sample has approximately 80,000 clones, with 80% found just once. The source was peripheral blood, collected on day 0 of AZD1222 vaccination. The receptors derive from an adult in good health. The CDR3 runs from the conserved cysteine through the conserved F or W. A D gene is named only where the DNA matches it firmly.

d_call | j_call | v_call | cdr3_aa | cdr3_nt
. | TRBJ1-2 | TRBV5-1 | CASSYSQGGYTF | TGCGCCAGCAGCTACTCCCAGGGGGGCTACACCTTC
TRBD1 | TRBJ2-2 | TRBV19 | CASTQGRQGDTGELFF | TGTGCCAGTACCCAAGGACGACAGGGGGACACCGGGGAGCTGTTTTTT
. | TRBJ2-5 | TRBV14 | CASSPFKGVKGETQYF | TGTGCCAGCAGCCCCTTCAAAGGCGTAAAGGGGGAGACCCAGTACTTC
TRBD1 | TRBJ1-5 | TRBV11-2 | CASSLRGLPFQPQHF | TGTGCCAGCAGCTTAAGGGGGCTCCCCTTCCAGCCCCAGCATTTT
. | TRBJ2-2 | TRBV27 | CASSFFAHTGELFF | TGTGCCAGCAGTTTTTTCGCGCACACCGGGGAGCTGTTTTTT
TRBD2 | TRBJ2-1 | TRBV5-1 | CASSSGLETYNEQFF | TGCGCCAGCAGCTCCGGACTAGAAACCTACAATGAGCAGTTCTTC
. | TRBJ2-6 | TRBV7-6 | CASSLPGAPSGANVLTF | TGTGCCAGCAGCTTGCCAGGGGCCCCCTCTGGGGCCAACGTCCTGACTTTC
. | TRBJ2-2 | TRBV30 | CAWGLSTGELFF | TGTGCCTGGGGTCTGAGCACCGGGGAGCTGTTTTTT
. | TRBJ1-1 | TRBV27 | CASSLSRGTEAFF | TGTGCCAGCAGTTTAAGTCGGGGCACTGAAGCTTTCTTT
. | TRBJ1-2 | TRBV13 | CASSPTGLGGYTF | TGTGCCAGCAGCCCAACAGGGTTAGGCGGCTACACCTTC
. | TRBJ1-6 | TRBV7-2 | CASTPQGNSPLHF | TGTGCCAGCACCCCCCAGGGTAATTCACCCCTCCACTTT
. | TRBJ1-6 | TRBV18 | CASSPRTDYNSPLHF | TGTGCCAGCTCACCACGGACGGACTATAATTCACCCCTCCACTTT
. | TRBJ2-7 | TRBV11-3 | CASSRGRSSYEQYF | TGTGCCAGCAGCCGCGGACGGAGCTCCTACGAGCAGTACTTC
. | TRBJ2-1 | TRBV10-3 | CAISDRGVRSYNEQFF | TGTGCCATCAGTGACAGGGGGGTTCGCTCCTACAATGAGCAGTTCTTC
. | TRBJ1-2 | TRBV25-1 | CASSALTGMGIDYGYTF | TGTGCCAGCAGTGCTTTAACAGGGATGGGGATTGACTATGGCTACACCTTC
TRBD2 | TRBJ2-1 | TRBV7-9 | CASSSDTSGRAYEQFF | TGTGCCAGCAGCTCCGATACTAGCGGGAGGGCCTATGAGCAGTTCTTC
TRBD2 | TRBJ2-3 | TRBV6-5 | CASRLAGLTDTQYF | TGTGCCAGCAGACTAGCGGGGTTAACAGATACGCAGTATTTT
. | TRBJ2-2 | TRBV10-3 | CAISEPKGLTGGTGELFF | TGTGCCATCAGTGAGCCGAAAGGACTCACTGGGGGCACCGGGGAGCTGTTTTTT
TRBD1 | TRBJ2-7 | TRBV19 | CASSITHRGPYEQYF | TGTGCCAGTAGTATCACGCACAGGGGCCCCTACGAGCAGTACTTC
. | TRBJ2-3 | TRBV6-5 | CASSPIRTDTQYF | TGTGCCAGCAGCCCGATCCGCACAGATACGCAGTATTTT
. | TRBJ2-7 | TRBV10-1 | CASSESGVYEQYF | TGCGCCAGCAGTGAGTCGGGAGTCTACGAGCAGTACTTC
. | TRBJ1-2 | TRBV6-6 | CASSPTGSPYGYTF | TGTGCCAGCAGTCCAACAGGGAGTCCCTATGGCTACACCTTC
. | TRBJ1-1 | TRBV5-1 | CASSVTTGSSTEAFF | TGCGCCAGCAGCGTAACCACAGGCTCCTCCACTGAAGCTTTCTTT
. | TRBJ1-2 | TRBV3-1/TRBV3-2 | CASSRPGGKYGYTF | TGTGCCAGCAGCCGCCCGGGGGGTAAATATGGCTACACCTTC
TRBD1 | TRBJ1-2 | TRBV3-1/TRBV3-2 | CASSPSGQGRGYTF | TGTGCCAGCAGTCCAAGTGGACAGGGCCGGGGCTACACCTTC
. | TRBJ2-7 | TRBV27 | CASSSHYREGEEQYF | TGTGCCAGCAGTTCGCATTACAGAGAGGGCGAAGAGCAGTACTTC